This T cell receptor (beta chain) was observed in a study of identical twins. Template switching supplied a universal primer site; unique molecular identifiers were carried on the cDNA. A single record per CDR3 protein comes from TCRdb applying MiXCR to the 5' RACE reads. The data contain 650,000 to 750,000 distinct CDR3 sequences, 21% of them singletons. V shed 0 bases and J 1 base; nucleotides not matched to a gene: 8. CDR3 length equals 17 residues. Per germline, CDR1 LGHNA and CDR2 YSLEER. A further study also used this sample, focusing on T cells expressing NK-cell markers. That paper notes: In a group of about 6 donors, dominant NKG2C+ clonotypes represented about 1.0-7.5% of CD8+ T cells.

Sample: PBMCs. The chain combines TRBV4-3 with TRBJ2-5; 7 nucleotides agree with TRBD2. The clonotype originates from a woman younger than 35 in good health. The CDR3 loop is CASSQDPTGGIQETQYF. The CDR3 bases are TGCGCCAGCAGCCAAGATCCTACGGGAGGAATCCAAGAGACCCAGTACTTC.